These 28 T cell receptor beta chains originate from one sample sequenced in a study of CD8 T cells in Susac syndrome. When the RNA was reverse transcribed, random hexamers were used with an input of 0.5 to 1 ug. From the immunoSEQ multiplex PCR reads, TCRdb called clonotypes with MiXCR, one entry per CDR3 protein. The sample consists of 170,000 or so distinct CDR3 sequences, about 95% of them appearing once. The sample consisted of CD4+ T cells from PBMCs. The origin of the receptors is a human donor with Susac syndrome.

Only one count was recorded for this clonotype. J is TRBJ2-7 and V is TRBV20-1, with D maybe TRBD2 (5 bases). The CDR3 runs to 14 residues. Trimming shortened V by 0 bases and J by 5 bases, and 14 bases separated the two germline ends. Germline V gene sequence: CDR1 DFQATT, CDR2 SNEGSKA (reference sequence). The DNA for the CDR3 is TGCAGTGCTAGAGACGGTCGAGGGAAGGACGAGCAGTACTTC. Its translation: CSARDGRGKDEQYF.

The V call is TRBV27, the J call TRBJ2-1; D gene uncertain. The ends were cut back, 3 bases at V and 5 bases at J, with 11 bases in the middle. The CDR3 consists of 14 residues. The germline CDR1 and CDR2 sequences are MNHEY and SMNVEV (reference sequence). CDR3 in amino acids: CASSFRATNNEQFF. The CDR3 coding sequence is TGTGCCAGCAGTTTTAGGGCCACCAACAATGAGCAGTTCTTC.

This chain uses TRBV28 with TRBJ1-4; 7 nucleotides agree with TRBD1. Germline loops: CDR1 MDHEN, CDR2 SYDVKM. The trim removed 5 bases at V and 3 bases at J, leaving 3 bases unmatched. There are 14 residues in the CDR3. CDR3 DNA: TGTGCCAGCAGTGGTGGGACAGCTAATGAAAAACTGTTTTTT. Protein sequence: CASSGGTANEKLFF. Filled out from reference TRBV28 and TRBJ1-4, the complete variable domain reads DVKVTQSSRYLVKRTGEKVFLECVQDMDHENMFWYRQDPGLGLRLIYFSYDVKMKEKGDIPEGYSVSREKKERFSLILESASTNQTSMYLCASSGGTANEKLFFGSGTQLSVL.

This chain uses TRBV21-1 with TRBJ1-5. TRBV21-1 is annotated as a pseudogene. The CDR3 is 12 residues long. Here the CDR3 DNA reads TGTGCCAGCAACTTAGTCGATCAGCCCCAGCATTTT. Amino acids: CASNLVDQPQHF.

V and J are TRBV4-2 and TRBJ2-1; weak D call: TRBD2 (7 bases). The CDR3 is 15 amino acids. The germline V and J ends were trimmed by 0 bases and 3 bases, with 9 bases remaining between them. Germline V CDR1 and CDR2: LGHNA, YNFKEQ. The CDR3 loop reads CASSQERGRYNEQFF. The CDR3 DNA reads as TGTGCCAGCAGCCAAGAGCGGGGGCGCTACAATGAGCAGTTCTTC.

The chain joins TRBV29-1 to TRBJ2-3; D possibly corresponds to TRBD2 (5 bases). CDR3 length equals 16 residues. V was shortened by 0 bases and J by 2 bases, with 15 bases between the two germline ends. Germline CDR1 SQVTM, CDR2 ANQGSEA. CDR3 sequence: CSVEDPGSAVTDTQYF. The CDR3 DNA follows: TGCAGCGTTGAAGATCCGGGGAGCGCGGTCACAGATACGCAGTATTTT.

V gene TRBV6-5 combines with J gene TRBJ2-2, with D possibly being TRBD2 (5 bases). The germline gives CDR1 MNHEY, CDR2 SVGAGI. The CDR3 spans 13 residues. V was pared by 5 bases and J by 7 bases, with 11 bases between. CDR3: CASSRPGVGELFF. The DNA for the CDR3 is TGTGCCAGCAGTCGTCCCGGGGTCGGGGAGCTGTTTTTT.

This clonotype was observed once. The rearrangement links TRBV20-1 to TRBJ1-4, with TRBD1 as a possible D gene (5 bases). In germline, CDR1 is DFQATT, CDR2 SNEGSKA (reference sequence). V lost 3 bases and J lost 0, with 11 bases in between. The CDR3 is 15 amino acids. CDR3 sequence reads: CSASTGGATNEKLFF. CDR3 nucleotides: TGCAGTGCTAGCACGGGGGGAGCAACTAATGAAAAACTGTTTTTT.

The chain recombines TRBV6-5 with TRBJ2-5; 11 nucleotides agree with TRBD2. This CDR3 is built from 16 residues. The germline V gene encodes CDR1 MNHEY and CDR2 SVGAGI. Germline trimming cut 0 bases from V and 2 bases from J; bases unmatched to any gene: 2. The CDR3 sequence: CASSYSGTSGQETQYF. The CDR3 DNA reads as TGTGCCAGCAGTTACTCTGGGACTAGCGGACAAGAGACCCAGTACTTC.

CDR3 DNA: TGTGCCAGCAGTTACTCACAGGGTTCTGGAAACACCATATATTTT. Translating gives CASSYSQGSGNTIYF. The chain combines TRBV6-6 with TRBJ1-3; possible D gene TRBD1, 6 bases. Germline loops: CDR1 MNHNY, CDR2 SVGAGI (reference sequence). The CDR3 sequence is 15 residues long. With 0 bases removed from V and 1 base from J, the gap between germline ends came to 7 bases.

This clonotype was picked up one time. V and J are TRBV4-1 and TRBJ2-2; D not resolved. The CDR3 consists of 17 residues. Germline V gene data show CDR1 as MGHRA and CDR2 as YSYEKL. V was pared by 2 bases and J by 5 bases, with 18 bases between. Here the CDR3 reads CASSQPTKSTITGELFF. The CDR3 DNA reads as TGCGCCAGCAGCCAACCTACTAAATCTACCATTACCGGGGAGCTGTTTTTT.

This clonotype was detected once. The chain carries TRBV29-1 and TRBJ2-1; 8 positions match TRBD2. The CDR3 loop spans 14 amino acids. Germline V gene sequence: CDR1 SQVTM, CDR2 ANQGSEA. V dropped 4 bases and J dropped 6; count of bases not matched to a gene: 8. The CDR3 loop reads CSVVPGTRGNEQFF. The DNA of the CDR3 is TGCAGCGTTGTTCCCGGGACTAGAGGCAATGAGCAGTTCTTC.

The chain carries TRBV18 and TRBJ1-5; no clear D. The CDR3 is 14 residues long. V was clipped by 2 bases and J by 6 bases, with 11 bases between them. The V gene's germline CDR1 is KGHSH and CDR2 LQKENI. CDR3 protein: CASSPETGIQPQHF. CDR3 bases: TGTGCCAGCTCACCAGAGACGGGGATTCAGCCCCAGCATTTT.

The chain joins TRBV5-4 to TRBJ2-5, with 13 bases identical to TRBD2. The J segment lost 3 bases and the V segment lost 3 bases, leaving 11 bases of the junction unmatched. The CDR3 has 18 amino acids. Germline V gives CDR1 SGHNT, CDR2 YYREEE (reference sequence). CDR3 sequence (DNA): TGTGCCAGCAGCTCGCGGACTAGCGGGAGTAGCTTGGAAGAGACCCAGTACTTC. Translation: CASSSRTSGSSLEETQYF.

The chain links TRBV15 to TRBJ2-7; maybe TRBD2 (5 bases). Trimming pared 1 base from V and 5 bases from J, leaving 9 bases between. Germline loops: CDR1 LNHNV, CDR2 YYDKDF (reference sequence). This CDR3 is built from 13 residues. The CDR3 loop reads CATSRAGNHEQYF. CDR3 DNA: TGTGCCACCAGCAGAGCGGGGAACCACGAGCAGTACTTC.

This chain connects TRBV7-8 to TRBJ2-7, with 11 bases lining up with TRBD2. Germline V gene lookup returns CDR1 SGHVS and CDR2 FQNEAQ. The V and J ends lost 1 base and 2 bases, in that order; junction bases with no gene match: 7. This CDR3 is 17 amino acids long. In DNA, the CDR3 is TGTGCCAGCAGCTTAGGGCTAGCGGGGGGATTTACCTACGAGCAGTACTTC. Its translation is CASSLGLAGGFTYEQYF.

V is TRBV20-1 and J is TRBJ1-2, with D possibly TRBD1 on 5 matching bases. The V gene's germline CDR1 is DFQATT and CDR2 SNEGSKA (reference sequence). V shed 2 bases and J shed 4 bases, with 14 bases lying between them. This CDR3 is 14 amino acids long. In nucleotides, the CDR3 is TGCAGTGCTAGACCCGTCCCGGGGCCCTATGGCTACACCTTC. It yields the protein CSARPVPGPYGYTF.

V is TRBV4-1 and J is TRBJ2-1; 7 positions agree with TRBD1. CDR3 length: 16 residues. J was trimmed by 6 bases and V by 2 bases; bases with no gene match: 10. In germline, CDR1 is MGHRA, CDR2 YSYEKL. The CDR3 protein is CASSQPTGLGANEQFF. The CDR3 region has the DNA TGCGCCAGCAGCCAACCGACAGGGCTGGGGGCCAATGAGCAGTTCTTC.

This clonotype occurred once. CDR3 protein: CASRDRDTANEKLFF. In DNA form, the CDR3 reads TGTGCCAGTAGGGACAGGGATACAGCTAATGAAAAACTGTTTTTT. V and J are TRBV19 and TRBJ1-4; 8 bases match TRBD1. The CDR3 length is 15 residues. Germline values: CDR1 LNHDA, CDR2 SQIVND (reference sequence). V was pared by 6 bases and J by 3 bases, with 6 bases of the junction left unmatched.

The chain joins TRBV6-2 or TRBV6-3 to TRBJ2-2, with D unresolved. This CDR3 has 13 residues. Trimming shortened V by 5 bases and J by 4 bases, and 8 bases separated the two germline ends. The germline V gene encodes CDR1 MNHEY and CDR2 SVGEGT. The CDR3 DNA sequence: TGTGCCAGCAGTGCCCAATCCACCGGGGAGCTGTTTTTT. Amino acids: CASSAQSTGELFF.

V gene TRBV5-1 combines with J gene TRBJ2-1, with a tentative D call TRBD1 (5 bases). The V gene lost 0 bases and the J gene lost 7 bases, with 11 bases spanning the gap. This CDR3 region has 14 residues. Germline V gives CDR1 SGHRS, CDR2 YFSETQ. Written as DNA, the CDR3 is TGCGCCAGCAGCTTGGTCTTTCAGGGAAATGAGCAGTTCTTC. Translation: CASSLVFQGNEQFF.

CDR3 residues: CATSRDSSGIYGYTF. CDR3 sequence (DNA): TGTGCCACCAGCAGAGATTCATCAGGGATCTATGGCTACACCTTC. The rearrangement links TRBV15 to TRBJ1-2; a possible D gene is TRBD1 (5 bases). Trimming took off 0 bases at V and 4 bases at J, with 12 bases between the two ends. Germline loops: CDR1 LNHNV, CDR2 YYDKDF (reference sequence). This CDR3 contains 15 residues.

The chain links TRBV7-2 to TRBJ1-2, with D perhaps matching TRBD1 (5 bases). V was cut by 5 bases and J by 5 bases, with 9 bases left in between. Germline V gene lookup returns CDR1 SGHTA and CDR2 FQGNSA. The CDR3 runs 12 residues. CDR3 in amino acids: CASSPSGYGYTF. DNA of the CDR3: TGTGCCAGCAGCCCCTCAGGGTATGGCTACACCTTC.

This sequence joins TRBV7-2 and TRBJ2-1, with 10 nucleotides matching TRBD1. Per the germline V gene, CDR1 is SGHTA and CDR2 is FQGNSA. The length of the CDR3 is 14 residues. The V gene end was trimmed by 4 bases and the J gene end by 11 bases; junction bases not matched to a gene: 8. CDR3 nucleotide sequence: TGTGCCAGCAGCTCCGAAGGGACAGGGGTCCAGCAGTTCTTC. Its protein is CASSSEGTGVQQFF.

The CDR3 DNA reads as TGCAGCGTTGCCATTAACACTGAAGCTTTCTTT. Amino acid sequence: CSVAINTEAFF. The chain is built from TRBV29-1 and TRBJ1-1, with no clear D. V was pared by 4 bases and J by 2 bases, with 5 bases between. The CDR3 is 11 amino acids. Germline CDR1 and CDR2: SQVTM and ANQGSEA.

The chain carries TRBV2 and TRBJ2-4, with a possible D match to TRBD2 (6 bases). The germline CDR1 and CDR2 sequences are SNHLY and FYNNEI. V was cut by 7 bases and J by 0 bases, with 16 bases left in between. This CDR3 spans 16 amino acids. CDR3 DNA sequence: TGTGCCAGCACCAGGGACGGAGGGATAGCCAAAAACATTCAGTACTTC. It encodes CASTRDGGIAKNIQYF.

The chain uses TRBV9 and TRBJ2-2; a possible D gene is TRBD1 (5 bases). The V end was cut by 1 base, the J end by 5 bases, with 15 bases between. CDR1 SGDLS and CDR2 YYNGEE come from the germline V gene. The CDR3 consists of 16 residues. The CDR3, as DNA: TGTGCCAGCAGCGTAAACCCCCAGGGCGTGACCGGGGAGCTGTTTTTT. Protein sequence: CASSVNPQGVTGELFF.

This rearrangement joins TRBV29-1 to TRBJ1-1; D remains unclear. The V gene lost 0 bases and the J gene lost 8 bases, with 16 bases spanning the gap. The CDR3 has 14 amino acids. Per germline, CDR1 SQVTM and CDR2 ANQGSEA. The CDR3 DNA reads TGCAGCGTTGAAGATCTCCCCCGGACCGAGGAAGCTTTCTTT. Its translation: CSVEDLPRTEEAFF.